This TCR beta chain appears in the sequencing data of a study of T-cell reconstitution after alpha-beta-depleted transplantation in children. Unique molecular identifiers were incorporated into the prepared TCRbeta library. TCRdb passed the PCR reads through MiXCR, listing each CDR3 protein once. The repertoire consists of a few hundred thousand distinct CDR3 sequences, with roughly 14% occurring once and the leading ten covering approximately 4.3%. In germline, CDR1 is SGHRS, CDR2 YFSETQ. CDR3 length equals 14 residues. V trimming: 1 base; J trimming: 5 bases; junction bases outside the gene matches: 6. A few counts support this clonotype.

The sample was PBMCs, taken from the stem cell graft. The sequence was collected from a human donor who donated a stem cell graft to a child with Fanconi anemia. This chain connects TRBV5-1 to TRBJ2-7; 7 bases are shared with TRBD2. The CDR3 sequence is CASSLRGGYNEQYF. The CDR3 bases are TGCGCCAGCAGCTTGCGCGGGGGATACAACGAGCAGTACTTC.